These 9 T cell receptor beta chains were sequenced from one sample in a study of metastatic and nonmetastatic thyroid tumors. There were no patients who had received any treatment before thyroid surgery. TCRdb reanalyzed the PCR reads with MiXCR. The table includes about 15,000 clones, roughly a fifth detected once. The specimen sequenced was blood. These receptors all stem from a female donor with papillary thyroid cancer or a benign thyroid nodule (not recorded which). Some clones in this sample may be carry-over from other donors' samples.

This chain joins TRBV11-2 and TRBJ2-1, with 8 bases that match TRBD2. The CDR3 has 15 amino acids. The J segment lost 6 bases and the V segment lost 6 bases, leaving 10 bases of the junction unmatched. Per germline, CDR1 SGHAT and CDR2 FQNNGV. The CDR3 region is CASRPPGLESNEQFF. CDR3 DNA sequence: TGTGCCAGCAGACCACCGGGACTAGAGAGCAATGAGCAGTTCTTC.

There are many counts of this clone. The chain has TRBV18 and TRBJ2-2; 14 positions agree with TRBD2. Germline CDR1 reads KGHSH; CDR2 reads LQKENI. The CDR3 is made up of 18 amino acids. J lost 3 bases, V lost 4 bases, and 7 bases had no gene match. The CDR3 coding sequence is TGTGCCAGCTCACGGCTGGGACTAGCGGGAGTTGACACCGGGGAGCTGTTTTTT. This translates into CASSRLGLAGVDTGELFF.

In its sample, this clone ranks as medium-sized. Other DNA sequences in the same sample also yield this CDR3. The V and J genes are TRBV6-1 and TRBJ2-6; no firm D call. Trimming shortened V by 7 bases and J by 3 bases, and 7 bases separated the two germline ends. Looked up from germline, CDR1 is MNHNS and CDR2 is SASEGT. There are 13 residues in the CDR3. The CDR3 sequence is CASTQGGANVLTF. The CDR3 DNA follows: TGTGCCAGCACACAAGGTGGGGCCAACGTCCTGACTTTC.

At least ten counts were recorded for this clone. CDR3 loop: CASSPYEQYF. For the CDR3, the DNA is TGTGCCAGCAGCCCCTACGAGCAGTACTTC. The chain combines TRBV9 with TRBJ2-7; D call uncertain. Germline CDR1 is SGDLS and CDR2 is YYNGEE. The CDR3 sequence is 10 residues long. With 4 bases removed from V and 2 bases from J, the gap between germline ends came to 1 base.

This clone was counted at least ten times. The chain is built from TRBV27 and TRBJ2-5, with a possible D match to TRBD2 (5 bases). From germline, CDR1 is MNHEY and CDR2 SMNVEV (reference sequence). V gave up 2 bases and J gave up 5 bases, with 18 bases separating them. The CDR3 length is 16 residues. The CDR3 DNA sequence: TGTGCCAGCAGTTTAGTAGGCCGGGTTAGAGGGGAGACCCAGTACTTC. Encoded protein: CASSLVGRVRGETQYF.

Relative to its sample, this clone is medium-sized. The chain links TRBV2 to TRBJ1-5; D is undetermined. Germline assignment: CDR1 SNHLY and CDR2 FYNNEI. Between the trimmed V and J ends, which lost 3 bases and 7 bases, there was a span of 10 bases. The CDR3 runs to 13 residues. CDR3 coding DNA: TGTGCCAGCAGTGATCCTTACCCACAGCCCCAGCATTTT. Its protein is CASSDPYPQPQHF.

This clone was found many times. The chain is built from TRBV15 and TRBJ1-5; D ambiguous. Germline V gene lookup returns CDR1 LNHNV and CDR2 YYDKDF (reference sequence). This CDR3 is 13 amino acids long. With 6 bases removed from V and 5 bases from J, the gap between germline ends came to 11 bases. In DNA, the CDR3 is TGTGCCACCAGTCCAGGAAGTTATCAGCCCCAGCATTTT. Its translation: CATSPGSYQPQHF. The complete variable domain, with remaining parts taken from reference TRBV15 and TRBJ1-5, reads DAMVIQNPRYQVTQFGKPVTLSCSQTLNHNVMYWYQQKSSQAPKLLFHYYDKDFNNEADTPDNFQSRRPNTSFCFLDIRSPGLGDTAMYLCATSPGSYQPQHFGDGTRLSIL.

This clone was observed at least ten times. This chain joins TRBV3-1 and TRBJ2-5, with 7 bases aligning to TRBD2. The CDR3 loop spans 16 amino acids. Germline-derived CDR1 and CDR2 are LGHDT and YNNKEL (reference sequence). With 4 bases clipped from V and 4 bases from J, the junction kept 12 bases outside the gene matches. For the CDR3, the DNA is TGTGCCAGCAGCCCAGGCCCCGGGGGGTCCATAGAGACCCAGTACTTC. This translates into CASSPGPGGSIETQYF.

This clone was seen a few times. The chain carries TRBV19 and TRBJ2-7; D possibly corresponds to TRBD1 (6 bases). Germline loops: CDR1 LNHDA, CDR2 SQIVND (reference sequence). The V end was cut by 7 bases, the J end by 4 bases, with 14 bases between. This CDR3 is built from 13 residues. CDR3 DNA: TGTGCCAGTACGGACAGTAATATTTACGAGCAGTACTTC. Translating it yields CASTDSNIYEQYF.